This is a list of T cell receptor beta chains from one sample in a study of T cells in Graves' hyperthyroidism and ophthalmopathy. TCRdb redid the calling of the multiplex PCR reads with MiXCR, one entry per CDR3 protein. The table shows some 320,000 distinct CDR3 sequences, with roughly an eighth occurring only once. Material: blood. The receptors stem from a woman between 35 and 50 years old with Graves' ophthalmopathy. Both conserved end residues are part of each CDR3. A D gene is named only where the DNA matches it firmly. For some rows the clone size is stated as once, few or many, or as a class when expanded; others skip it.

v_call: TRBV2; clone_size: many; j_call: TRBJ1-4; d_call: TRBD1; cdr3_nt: TGTGCCAGCAGGACAGGGATGGGCGAAAAACTGTTTTTT; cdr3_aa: CASRTGMGEKLFF
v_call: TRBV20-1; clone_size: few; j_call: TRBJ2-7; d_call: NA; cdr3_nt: TGCAGTGCTACAAAACGGACCGGGCTCCTCGAGCAGTACTTC; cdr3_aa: CSATKRTGLLEQYF
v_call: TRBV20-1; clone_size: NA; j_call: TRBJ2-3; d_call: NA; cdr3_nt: TGCAGTGCTGGGGGCGGACTGAGCACAGATACGCAGTATTTT; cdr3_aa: CSAGGGLSTDTQYF
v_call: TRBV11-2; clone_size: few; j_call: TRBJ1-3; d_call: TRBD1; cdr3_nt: TGTGCCAGCAGCTGGGGACAGGGGAACACCATATATTTT; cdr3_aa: CASSWGQGNTIYF
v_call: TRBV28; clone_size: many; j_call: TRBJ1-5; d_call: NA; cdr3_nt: TGTGCCAGCAGTTATGACAGGCCCAATCAGCCCCAGCATTTT; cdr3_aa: CASSYDRPNQPQHF
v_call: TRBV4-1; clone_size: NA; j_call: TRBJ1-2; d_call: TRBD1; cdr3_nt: TGCGCCAGCAGCCAAGTTACAGGGGTGGCTGGCTACACCTTC; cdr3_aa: CASSQVTGVAGYTF
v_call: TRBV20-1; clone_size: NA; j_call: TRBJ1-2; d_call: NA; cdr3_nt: TGCAGTGCTAGGACAGTCCCCTATGGCTACACCTTC; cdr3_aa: CSARTVPYGYTF
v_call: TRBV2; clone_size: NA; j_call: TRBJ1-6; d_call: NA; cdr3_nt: TGTGCCAGCAGAGAGGGACGGGGCGATAATTCACCCCTCCACTTT; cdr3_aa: CASREGRGDNSPLHF
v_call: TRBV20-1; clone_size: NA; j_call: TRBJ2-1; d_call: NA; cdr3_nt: TGCAGTGCTAGGGAAGGGAACGACATCAATGAGCAGTTCTTC; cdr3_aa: CSAREGNDINEQFF
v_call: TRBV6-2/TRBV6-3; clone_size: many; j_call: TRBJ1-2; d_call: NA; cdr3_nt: TGTGCCAGCAGTTACATCCCACCAGGCTACACCTTC; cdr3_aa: CASSYIPPGYTF
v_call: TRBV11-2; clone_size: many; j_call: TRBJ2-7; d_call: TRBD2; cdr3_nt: TGTGCCAGCAGCTTAGGCCCTAGCGGGACCTACGAGCAGTACTTC; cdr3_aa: CASSLGPSGTYEQYF
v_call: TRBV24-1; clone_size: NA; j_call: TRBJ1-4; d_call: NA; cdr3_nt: TGTGCCACCAGTGCCGGCGGGGATGCTAATGAAAAACTGTTTTTT; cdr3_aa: CATSAGGDANEKLFF
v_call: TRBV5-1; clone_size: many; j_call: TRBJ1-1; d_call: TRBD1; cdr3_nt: TGCGCCAGCAGCTTTACAGGGGTCAACACTGAAGCTTTCTTT; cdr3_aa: CASSFTGVNTEAFF
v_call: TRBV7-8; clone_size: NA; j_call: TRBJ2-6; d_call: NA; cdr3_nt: TGTGCCAGCAGCCCAAATAGGGCCAACGTCCTGACTTTC; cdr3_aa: CASSPNRANVLTF
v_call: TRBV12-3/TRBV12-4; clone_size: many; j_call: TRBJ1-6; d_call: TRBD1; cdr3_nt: TGTGCCAGCAGTTTCAGAGACAGGGTTTCACCCCTCCACTTT; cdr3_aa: CASSFRDRVSPLHF
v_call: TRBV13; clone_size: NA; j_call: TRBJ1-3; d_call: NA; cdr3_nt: TGTGCCAGCAGCTTAGGCGGTCTGCGGGACGTCCCTGGAAACACCATATATTTT; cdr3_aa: CASSLGGLRDVPGNTIYF
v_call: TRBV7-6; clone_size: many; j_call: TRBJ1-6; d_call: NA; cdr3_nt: TGTGCCAGCAGCTTATCGGGGCAGAATTCACCCCTCCACTTT; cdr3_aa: CASSLSGQNSPLHF
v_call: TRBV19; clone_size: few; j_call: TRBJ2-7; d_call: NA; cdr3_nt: TGTGCCAGTAGTCCCAACGGCCCGGGGGAGCAGTACTTC; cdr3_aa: CASSPNGPGEQYF
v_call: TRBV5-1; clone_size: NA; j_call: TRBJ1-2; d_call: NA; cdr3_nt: TGCGCCAGCAGCTACTATAACTATGGCTACACCTTC; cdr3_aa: CASSYYNYGYTF
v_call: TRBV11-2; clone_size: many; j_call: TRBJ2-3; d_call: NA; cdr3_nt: TGTGCCAGCAACCTAAGGGGGTGGGCTAGCACAGATACGCAGTATTTT; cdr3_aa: CASNLRGWASTDTQYF
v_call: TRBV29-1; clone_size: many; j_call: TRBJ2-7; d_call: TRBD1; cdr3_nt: TGCAGCGTGCAGACAGGGGGACGATACGAGCAGTACTTC; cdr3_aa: CSVQTGGRYEQYF
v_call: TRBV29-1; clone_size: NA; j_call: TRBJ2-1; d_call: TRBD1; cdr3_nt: TGCAGCGCTGACAGGGGGCTACACAATGAGCAGTTCTTC; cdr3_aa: CSADRGLHNEQFF
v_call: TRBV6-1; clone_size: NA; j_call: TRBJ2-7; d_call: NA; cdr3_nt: TGTGCCTGCCGGGAAAGCTCCTACGAGCAGTACTTC; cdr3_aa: CACRESSYEQYF
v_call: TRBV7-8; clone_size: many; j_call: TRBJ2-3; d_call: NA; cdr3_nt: TGTGCCAGCAGCCAGAAGTTCTGGGACCTCACAGATACGCAGTATTTT; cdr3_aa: CASSQKFWDLTDTQYF
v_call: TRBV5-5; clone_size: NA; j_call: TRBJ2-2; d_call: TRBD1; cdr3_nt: TGTGCCAGCAGCTTTGGACAGGGCCACCCCGGGGAGCTGTTTTTT; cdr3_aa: CASSFGQGHPGELFF
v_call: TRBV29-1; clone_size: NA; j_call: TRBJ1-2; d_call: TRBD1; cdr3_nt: TGCAGCGTTGGGGGACAGGGGGTGGATGGCTGCACCTTC; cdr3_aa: CSVGGQGVDGCTF
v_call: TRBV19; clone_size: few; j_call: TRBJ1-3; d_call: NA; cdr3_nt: TGTGCCAGTACTGGGTACGTCTCTGGAAACACCATATATTTT; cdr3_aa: CASTGYVSGNTIYF
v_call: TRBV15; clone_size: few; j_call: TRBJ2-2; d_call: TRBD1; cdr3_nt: TGTTCGGTCGGACAGGGGTACACCGGGGAGCTGTTTTTT; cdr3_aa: CSVGQGYTGELFF
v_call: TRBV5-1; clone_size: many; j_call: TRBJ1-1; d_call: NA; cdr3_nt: TGCGCCAGCAGCTTGGGAGCAGGGCGTTCGGCCACTGAAGCTTTCTTT; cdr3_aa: CASSLGAGRSATEAFF
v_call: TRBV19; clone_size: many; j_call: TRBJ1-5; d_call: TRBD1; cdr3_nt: TGTGCCAGTAGTAGAACAGGGGGACAGCCCCAGCATTTT; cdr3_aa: CASSRTGGQPQHF
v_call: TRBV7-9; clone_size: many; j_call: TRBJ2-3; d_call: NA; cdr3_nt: TGTGCCAGCACCCAAAAGGGAGATACGCAGTATTTT; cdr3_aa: CASTQKGDTQYF
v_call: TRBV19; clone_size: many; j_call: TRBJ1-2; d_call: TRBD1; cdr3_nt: TGTGCCAGCCGAGCCACCCGGGACAGGACTAACTATGGCTACACCTTC; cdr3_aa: CASRATRDRTNYGYTF
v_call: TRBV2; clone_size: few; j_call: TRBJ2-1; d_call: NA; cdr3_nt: TGTGCCAGCAGTGAAGATTCTTATTACAATGAGCAGTTCTTC; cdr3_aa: CASSEDSYYNEQFF
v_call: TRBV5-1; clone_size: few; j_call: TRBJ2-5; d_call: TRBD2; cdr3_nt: TGCGCCAGCAGCTCCAGAGAGACTAGCGGAAAAGAGACCCAGTACTTC; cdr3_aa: CASSSRETSGKETQYF
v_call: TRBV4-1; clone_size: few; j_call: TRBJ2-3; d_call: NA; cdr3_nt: TGCGCCAGCAGCTCCCCGACAGGGAGGGGGCCAGATACGCAGTATTTT; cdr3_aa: CASSSPTGRGPDTQYF
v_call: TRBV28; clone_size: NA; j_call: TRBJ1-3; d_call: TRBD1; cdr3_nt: TGTGCCAGCAGTTTGCGGTGGACAGGGAACTATGGAAACACCATATATTTT; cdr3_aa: CASSLRWTGNYGNTIYF